The 19 T cell receptor beta chains below all came from one sample that was sequenced in a study of shared clonotypes between healthy human individuals (TCRdb year 2020). The method was the immunoSEQ multiplex PCR assay. The table was pulled from immuneACCESS by TCRdb, which kept in-frame rearrangements only. Such tables lose some clones; where checked, under half of the loss comes from unresolved V genes, and the rest has no known cause. Here the sample has roughly 590,000 clones; over 95% occur a single time. Of the sample, 0.085% to 0.11% falls within the top ten clones. CD8 naive samples consisted of CD45RO-negative cells that were positively selected for CCR7, yielding a CD45RA+CCR7+ population without TemRA cells. The material sequenced was naive CD8+ T cells sorted from blood. Sample cell subset or site, as interpreted from the label and publication: CD45RA+CCR7+. The receptors derive from a woman aged 25 to 39 in good health.

V gene TRBV11-2 combines with J gene TRBJ2-7; 9 nucleotides agree with TRBD1. Per the germline V gene, CDR1 is SGHAT and CDR2 is FQNNGV. V lost 4 bases, J lost 3 bases, and 7 bases stayed unmatched. The CDR3 runs to 15 residues. CDR3: CASSSNRDRVYEQYF. In DNA form, the CDR3 reads TGTGCCAGCAGCTCAAACCGGGACAGGGTCTACGAGCAGTACTTC.

The chain is built from TRBV6-5 and TRBJ1-2, with TRBD1 as a possible D gene (5 bases). Trimming shortened V by 6 bases and J by 4 bases, and 15 bases separated the two germline ends. CDR1 MNHEY and CDR2 SVGAGI come from the germline V gene. This CDR3 comprises 14 residues. The CDR3 region has the DNA TGTGCCAGCAGGCTCGGAGGGGAGGGCTATGGCTACACCTTC. It encodes CASRLGGEGYGYTF.

V and J are TRBV28 and TRBJ2-7; 10 bases align to TRBD2. CDR1 and CDR2 from the germline V gene are MDHEN and SYDVKM. The CDR3 contains 16 residues. With 3 bases clipped from V and 5 bases from J, the junction kept 10 bases outside the gene matches. CDR3 nucleotides: TGTGCCAGCAGTTTTCGGCTAGCGGGAGTGGCTGACGAGCAGTACTTC. This sequence encodes CASSFRLAGVADEQYF.

This clone was seen just once. The V call is TRBV28, the J call TRBJ2-7; the match to TRBD2 covers 8 bases. J gave up 2 bases and V 3 bases, and 6 bases lay outside the gene matches. This CDR3 comprises 15 residues. Germline-derived CDR1 and CDR2 are MDHEN and SYDVKM. The CDR3 spells CASSFGGGRTYEQYF. The DNA of the CDR3 is TGTGCCAGCAGTTTTGGGGGCGGGAGGACCTACGAGCAGTACTTC.

The chain combines TRBV11-2 with TRBJ1-5, with 11 bases matching TRBD1. The V gene's germline CDR1 is SGHAT and CDR2 FQNNGV. The CDR3 loop spans 15 amino acids. V was clipped by 5 bases and J by 6 bases; unmatched bases: 6. The CDR3 DNA reads as TGTGCCAGCAGCGCTGGGACAGGGGGAGGTCAGCCCCAGCATTTT. This gives the protein CASSAGTGGGQPQHF.

This clone was recorded only once. The J gene is TRBJ2-3, the V gene TRBV5-1; 9 bases align to TRBD2. The germline gives CDR1 SGHRS, CDR2 YFSETQ. This CDR3 has 18 amino acids. The V and J ends lost 0 bases and 0 bases, in that order; junction bases with no gene match: 8. The DNA for the CDR3 is TGCGCCAGCAGCTTGGGTCTAGCGGGACGACCTAGCACAGATACGCAGTATTTT. It codes for CASSLGLAGRPSTDTQYF.

The rearrangement links TRBV2 to TRBJ2-7; TRBD1 might be the D (6 bases). The germline CDR1 and CDR2 sequences are SNHLY and FYNNEI. This CDR3 is built from 13 residues. The V end lost 2 bases, the J end lost 4 bases, and 9 bases lay between the germline ends. The DNA for the CDR3 is TGTGCCAGCAGTGAACTGGGGGCATACGAGCAGTACTTC. This gives the protein CASSELGAYEQYF.

The rearrangement uses TRBV7-8 and TRBJ2-7, with a weak D call TRBD2 (5 bases). From germline, CDR1 is SGHVS and CDR2 FQNEAQ. The CDR3 length is 13 residues. V was clipped by 5 bases and J by 2 bases, with 10 bases between them. CDR3 amino acids: CASSTGKPYEQYF. The CDR3 region has the DNA TGTGCCAGCAGCACCGGGAAACCCTACGAGCAGTACTTC.

The chain combines TRBV4-1 with TRBJ1-2; D gene unclear. V lost 2 bases, J lost 5 bases, and 12 bases lay in between. There are 14 residues in the CDR3. Germline CDR1 is MGHRA and CDR2 is YSYEKL. The CDR3 nucleotides are TGCGCCAGCAGCCAAAAAGCGGACGGATATGGCTACACCTTC. Encoded protein: CASSQKADGYGYTF.

The rearrangement joins TRBV2 to TRBJ2-1; TRBD1 matches 9 bases. J gave up 4 bases and V 4 bases, and 8 bases lay outside the gene matches. Germline CDR1 SNHLY, CDR2 FYNNEI. The CDR3 length is 16 residues. The CDR3 nucleotides are TGTGCCAGCAGTGGGATCGGGACAGGGCTTTACAATGAGCAGTTCTTC. As protein: CASSGIGTGLYNEQFF. Drawing the rest from reference TRBV2 and TRBJ2-1, the complete variable domain is EPEVTQTPSHQVTQMGQEVILRCVPISNHLYFYWYRQILGQKVEFLVSFYNNEISEKSEIFDDQFSVERPDGSNFTLKIRSTKLEDSAMYFCASSGIGTGLYNEQFFGPGTRLTVL.

The chain has TRBV11-2 and TRBJ2-2; 15 bases map to TRBD2. The length of the CDR3 is 19 residues. Looked up from germline, CDR1 is SGHAT and CDR2 is FQNNGV. Trimming removed 4 bases from V and 3 bases from J; junction bases left unmatched: 9. CDR3 loop: CASSSVKGLAGGYTGELFF. For the CDR3, the DNA is TGTGCCAGCAGCTCCGTCAAGGGACTAGCGGGAGGTTACACCGGGGAGCTGTTTTTT.

The chain has TRBV6-1 and TRBJ1-2, with TRBD1 identical over 12 bases. The V gene end was trimmed by 4 bases and the J gene end by 6 bases; junction bases not matched to a gene: 9. This CDR3 has 16 residues. Germline CDR1 MNHNS, CDR2 SASEGT. The CDR3 loop reads CASSVTPGTGGDGYTF. CDR3 in DNA: TGTGCCAGCAGTGTTACTCCCGGGACAGGGGGCGATGGCTACACCTTC.

The chain has TRBV27 and TRBJ2-7; D is uncertain. This CDR3 comprises 14 residues. The V end lost 0 bases, the J end lost 0 bases, and 6 bases lay between the germline ends. The germline V gene encodes CDR1 MNHEY and CDR2 SMNVEV (reference sequence). CDR3 sequence reads: CASSLSSDSYEQYF. The DNA for the CDR3 is TGTGCCAGCAGTTTATCATCGGACTCCTACGAGCAGTACTTC.

The CDR3 loop is CASSPGLAFYEQYF. DNA of the CDR3: TGTGCCAGCAGTCCGGGACTAGCCTTCTACGAGCAGTACTTC. This chain links TRBV27 with TRBJ2-7; 9 bases match TRBD2. V dropped 5 bases and J dropped 3; count of bases not matched to a gene: 5. The CDR3 has 14 residues. Germline V gives CDR1 MNHEY, CDR2 SMNVEV (reference sequence).

The rearrangement links TRBV4-1 to TRBJ2-1; D is perhaps TRBD2 (5 bases). V lost 5 bases and J lost 0, with 8 bases in between. The CDR3 has 14 residues. The germline CDR1 and CDR2 sequences are MGHRA and YSYEKL. The CDR3 nucleotides read TGCGCCAGCAGCTTGGGGAGCTCCTACAATGAGCAGTTCTTC. It specifies CASSLGSSYNEQFF.

The chain has TRBV10-1 and TRBJ2-3; TRBD1 or TRBD2 may be the D gene (5 bases each). The CDR3 has 14 residues. Per the germline V gene, CDR1 is WNHNN and CDR2 is SYGVQD (reference sequence). Trimming took 3 bases from V and 5 from J, leaving 12 bases between them. The CDR3 coding sequence is TGCGCCAGCAGTGATGAGGGGTTTGGAGATACGCAGTATTTT. This translates into CASSDEGFGDTQYF.

This clone appeared a single time. In the same sample, other DNA sequences code for this CDR3. The chain has TRBV27 and TRBJ2-7, with 7 nucleotides matching TRBD2. V dropped 3 bases and J dropped 0; count of bases not matched to a gene: 5. The CDR3 runs 15 residues. CDR1 is MNHEY, CDR2 SMNVEV, per germline (reference sequence). CDR3 coding DNA: TGTGCCAGCAGTTTGTCTAGCGGTAGCTCCTACGAGCAGTACTTC. It is translated as CASSLSSGSSYEQYF.

The chain uses TRBV27 and TRBJ2-7; TRBD2 aligns across 15 bases. CDR3 size: 16 residues. Germline CDR1 is MNHEY and CDR2 is SMNVEV (reference sequence). Losses at the gene ends were 5 bases for V and 3 bases for J; bases not matched to a gene: 5. The CDR3 loop reads CASSTGLAGGFYEQYF. CDR3 sequence (DNA): TGTGCCAGCAGTACGGGACTAGCGGGAGGATTCTACGAGCAGTACTTC.

The chain employs TRBV7-9 and TRBJ2-1; D uncertain. The CDR3 consists of 11 residues. With 1 base removed from V and 10 bases from J, the gap between germline ends came to 5 bases. Germline CDR1 SEHNR, CDR2 FQNEAQ (reference sequence). This CDR3 reads CASSLGTEQFF. The CDR3 bases are TGTGCCAGCAGCTTAGGCACCGAGCAGTTCTTC.